This T cell receptor beta chain was documented in a study of vaccination effects on CD4 cells after COVID-19. Study-wide findings and caveats: Convalescent patients were few in the study, and early post-infection timepoints were absent. From healthy vaccinees, only 1 of 255 vaccine-induced clones also reacted to common cold coronaviruses. Clones of infection and vaccine origin contracted markedly late after vaccination.

Repertoires were generated with immunoSEQ multiplex PCR, while TCRdb's copy carries only in-frame clones and drops some. The sample contains some 52,000 clones, approximately 79% of which appear only once. V dropped 7 bases and J dropped 0 bases, with 11 bases sitting between them. CDR3 size: 14 residues. Sequencing was preceded by expansion of antigen-specific CD4+ T cells with viral peptide pools in the ViraFEST assay. Cells that had been cultured for less than eleven days were the source of isolated CD4+ T cells. None of the vaccinated had previously contracted SARS-CoV-2, and their nucleocapsid antibodies tested negative. Half-medium changes using IL-2 medium occurred on days 3 and 7. Comments on this clone: Antigen: not known.

The gene calls are TRBV23-1 and TRBJ2-3; D gene unclear. TRBV23-1 belongs to the ORF category, with a function that is uncertain. The sequence came from a human donor who received a COVID-19 vaccine. The sample was CD4+ T cells from PBMCs cultured with HCoV-OC43 spike peptides, taken before COVID-19 vaccination. Documented subset: HCoV-OC43 spike overlapping peptide pool stimulation. CDR3 bases: TGCGCCAGCACCATCCTGACCAGCACAGATACGCAGTATTTT. This encodes CASTILTSTDTQYF.